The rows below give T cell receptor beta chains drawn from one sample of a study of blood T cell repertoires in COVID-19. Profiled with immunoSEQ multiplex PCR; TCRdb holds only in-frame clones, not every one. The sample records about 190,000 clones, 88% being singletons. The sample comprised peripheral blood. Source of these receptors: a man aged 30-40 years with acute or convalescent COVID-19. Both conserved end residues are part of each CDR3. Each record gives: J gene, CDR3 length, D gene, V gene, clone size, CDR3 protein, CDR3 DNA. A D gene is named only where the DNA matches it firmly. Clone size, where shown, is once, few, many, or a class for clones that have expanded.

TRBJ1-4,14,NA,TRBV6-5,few,CASRGEALNEKLFF,TGTGCCAGCAGGGGGGAGGCTCTTAATGAAAAACTGTTTTTT
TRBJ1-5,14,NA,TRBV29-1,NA,CSVVSGYSNQPQHF,TGCAGCGTTGTTTCAGGGTATAGCAATCAGCCCCAGCATTTT
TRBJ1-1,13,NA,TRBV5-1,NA,CASSPIGGTEAFF,TGCGCCAGCAGCCCAATCGGGGGTACTGAAGCTTTCTTT
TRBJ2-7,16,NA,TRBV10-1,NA,CASTPLEGLPRHEQYF,TGCGCCAGCACCCCCCTAGAGGGACTCCCTCGGCACGAGCAGTACTTC
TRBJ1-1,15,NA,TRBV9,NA,CASSPVPTANTEAFF,TGTGCCAGCAGCCCCGTCCCCACAGCGAACACTGAAGCTTTCTTT
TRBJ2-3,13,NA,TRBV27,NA,CASSWQIRDTQYF,TGTGCCAGCAGTTGGCAAATTCGAGATACGCAGTATTTT
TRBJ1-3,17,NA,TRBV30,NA,CAWSSEVVSFSGNTIYF,TGTGCCTGGAGTTCCGAGGTAGTTTCCTTCTCTGGAAACACCATATATTTT
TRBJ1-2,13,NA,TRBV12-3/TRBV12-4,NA,CASSSQGRLGYTF,TGTGCCAGCAGTTCGCAGGGGCGTTTAGGCTACACCTTC
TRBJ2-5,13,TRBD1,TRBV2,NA,CASPEGAGETQYF,TGTGCCAGCCCCGAGGGGGCTGGAGAGACCCAGTACTTC
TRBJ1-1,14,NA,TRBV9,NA,CASRPWGHNKAAFF,TGTGCCAGCCGACCGTGGGGACATAATAAGGCTGCTTTCTTT
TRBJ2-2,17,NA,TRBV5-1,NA,CASSLLRGAYRTGELFF,TGCGCCAGCAGCTTGCTCAGGGGCGCTTACCGCACCGGGGAGCTGTTTTTT
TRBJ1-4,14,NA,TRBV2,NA,CASSGGGNREKLFF,TGTGCCAGCAGTGGAGGGGGAAATCGCGAAAAACTGTTTTTT
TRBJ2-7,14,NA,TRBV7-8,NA,CASSFRQIRGEQYF,TGTGCCAGCAGCTTCAGGCAAATTAGGGGGGAGCAGTACTTC
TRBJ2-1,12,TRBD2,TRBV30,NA,CAWRGTTQPQFF,TGTGCCTGGAGAGGGACTACCCAGCCGCAGTTCTTC
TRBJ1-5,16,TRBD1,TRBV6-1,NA,CASSDRQGYDNQPQHF,TGTGCCAGCAGTGATCGACAGGGGTACGACAATCAGCCCCAGCATTTT
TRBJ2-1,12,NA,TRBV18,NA,CASANRVGEQFF,TGTGCCAGCGCGAACAGGGTTGGTGAGCAGTTCTTC
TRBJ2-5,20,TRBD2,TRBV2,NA,CASSDPGTSGGFRRLETQYF,TGTGCCAGCAGTGATCCCGGGACTAGCGGGGGGTTCAGGCGGTTAGAGACCCAGTACTTC
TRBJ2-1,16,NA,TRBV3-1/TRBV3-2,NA,CASSPKGGTPYNEQFF,TGTGCCAGCAGCCCCAAGGGGGGGACCCCCTACAATGAGCAGTTCTTC
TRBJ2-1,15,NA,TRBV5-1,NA,CASSLGSEGLVEQFF,TGCGCCAGCAGCTTGGGTTCTGAGGGCCTGGTTGAGCAGTTCTTC
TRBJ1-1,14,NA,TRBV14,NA,CASPDWLGHTEAFF,TGTGCCAGCCCGGACTGGCTTGGGCACACTGAAGCTTTCTTT
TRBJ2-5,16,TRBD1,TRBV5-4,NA,CASSSGDRGLQETQYF,TGTGCCAGCAGCTCCGGGGACAGGGGTCTCCAAGAGACCCAGTACTTC
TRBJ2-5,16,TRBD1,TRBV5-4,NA,CASRRLQGAREETQYF,TGTGCCAGCAGGCGATTACAGGGGGCGCGAGAAGAGACCCAGTACTTC
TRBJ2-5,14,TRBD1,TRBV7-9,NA,CASRRDRGRETQYF,TGTGCCAGCAGACGGGACAGGGGGCGAGAGACCCAGTACTTC
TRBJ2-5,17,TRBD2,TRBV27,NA,CASSLNPSGGSLGTQYF,TGTGCCAGCAGTTTAAATCCTAGCGGGGGATCCTTGGGGACCCAGTACTTC
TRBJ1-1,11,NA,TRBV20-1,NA,CSALRGSEAFF,TGCAGTGCTTTGCGGGGTTCTGAAGCTTTCTTT
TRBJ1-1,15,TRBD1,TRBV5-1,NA,CASSRSTGSYTEAFF,TGCGCCAGCAGCCGATCGACAGGGTCCTACACTGAAGCTTTCTTT
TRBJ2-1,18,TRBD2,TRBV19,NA,CASSMSGRRGAGGNEQFF,TGTGCCAGTAGTATGAGCGGGAGGAGGGGGGCGGGCGGTAATGAGCAGTTCTTC
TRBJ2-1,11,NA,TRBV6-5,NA,CASNSGIKQFF,TGTGCCAGCAATTCAGGGATAAAGCAGTTCTTC
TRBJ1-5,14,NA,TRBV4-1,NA,CASSQEWAGRPQHF,TGCGCCAGCAGCCAAGAATGGGCCGGCAGGCCCCAGCATTTT
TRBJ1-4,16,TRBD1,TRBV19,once,CASGGGPGTTNEKLFF,TGTGCCAGCGGAGGGGGCCCAGGAACAACTAATGAAAAACTGTTTTTT
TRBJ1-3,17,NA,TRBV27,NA,CASRPGSTVVSGNTIYF,TGTGCCAGCCGTCCCGGCTCTACAGTGGTCTCTGGAAACACCATATATTTT
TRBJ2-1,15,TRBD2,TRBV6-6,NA,CASRTGTSGENEQFF,TGTGCCAGTCGAACAGGGACTAGCGGGGAAAATGAGCAGTTCTTC
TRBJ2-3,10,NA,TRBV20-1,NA,CSASRRTQYF,TGCAGTGCTAGCCGTCGTACGCAGTATTTT
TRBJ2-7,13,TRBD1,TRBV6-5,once,CASRTGPAYEQYF,TGTGCCAGCAGGACAGGGCCAGCCTACGAGCAGTACTTC
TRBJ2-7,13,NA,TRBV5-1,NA,CASSSGSLPGQYF,TGCGCCAGCAGCTCCGGGTCCCTACCCGGGCAGTACTTC
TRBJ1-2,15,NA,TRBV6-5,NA,CASTTGGAPGYGYTF,TGTGCCAGCACAACGGGGGGGGCGCCGGGCTATGGCTACACCTTC
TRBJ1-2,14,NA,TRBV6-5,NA,CASSYSRGGYGYTF,TGTGCCAGCAGTTACTCCCGGGGTGGCTATGGCTACACCTTC
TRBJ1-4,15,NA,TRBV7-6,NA,CASSLARTDNEKLFF,TGTGCCAGCAGCTTAGCGCGGACAGATAATGAAAAACTGTTTTTT
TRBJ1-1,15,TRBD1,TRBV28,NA,CASDSGTGVRREAFF,TGTGCCAGCGATTCCGGGACAGGGGTGAGGAGGGAAGCTTTCTTT
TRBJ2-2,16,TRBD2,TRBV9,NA,CASSVGLAGASGELFF,TGTGCCAGCAGCGTCGGACTAGCGGGGGCCTCCGGGGAGCTGTTTTTT
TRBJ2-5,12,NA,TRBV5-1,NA,CASRTAQETQYF,TGCGCCAGCAGGACAGCCCAAGAGACCCAGTACTTC
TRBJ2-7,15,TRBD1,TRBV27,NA,CASSLTTGASYEQYF,TGTGCCAGCAGTCTAACGACAGGGGCTTCCTACGAGCAGTACTTC
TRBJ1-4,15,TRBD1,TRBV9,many,CASSKRQGTNEKLFF,TGTGCCAGCAGCAAAAGACAGGGCACTAATGAAAAACTGTTTTTT
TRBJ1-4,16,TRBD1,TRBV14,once,CASSQDQTGYNEKLFF,TGTGCCAGCAGCCAAGATCAGACAGGGTATAATGAAAAACTGTTTTTT
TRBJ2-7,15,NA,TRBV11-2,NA,CASSSIRGSSYEQYF,TGTGCCAGCAGCTCTATACGGGGGAGCTCCTACGAGCAGTACTTC
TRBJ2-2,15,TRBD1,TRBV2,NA,CASRPQGANTGELFF,TGTGCCAGCAGACCTCAGGGGGCCAACACCGGGGAGCTGTTTTTT
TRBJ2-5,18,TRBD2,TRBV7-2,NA,CASSLAPSGGGRQETQYF,TGTGCCAGCAGCTTAGCTCCTAGCGGGGGGGGCCGGCAAGAGACCCAGTACTTC
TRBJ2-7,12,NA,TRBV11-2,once,CASSPLAREQYF,TGTGCCAGCAGCCCGCTAGCTCGCGAGCAGTACTTC
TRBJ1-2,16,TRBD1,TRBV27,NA,CASSLRRQGNNYGYTF,TGTGCCAGCAGTCTGCGACGACAGGGGAATAACTATGGCTACACCTTC
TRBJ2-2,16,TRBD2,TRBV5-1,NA,CASSPIAGANTGELFF,TGCGCCAGCAGCCCCATAGCGGGCGCGAACACCGGGGAGCTGTTTTTT
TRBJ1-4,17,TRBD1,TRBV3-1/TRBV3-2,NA,CASSRGDRGSTNEKLFF,TGTGCCAGCAGCCGAGGGGACAGGGGAAGTACTAATGAAAAACTGTTTTTT
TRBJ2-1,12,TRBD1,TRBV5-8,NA,CASSRQGNEQFF,TGTGCCAGCAGCCGACAGGGGAATGAGCAGTTCTTC
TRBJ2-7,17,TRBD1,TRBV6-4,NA,CASRYPGLTGEVYEQYF,TGTGCCAGCAGATACCCCGGTTTGACAGGGGAGGTCTACGAGCAGTACTTC
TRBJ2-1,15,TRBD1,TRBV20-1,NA,CSASSITGAWDEQFF,TGCAGTGCTAGTTCCATAACAGGGGCTTGGGATGAGCAGTTCTTC
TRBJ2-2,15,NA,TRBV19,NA,CASSKSRLYTGELFF,TGTGCCAGTAGTAAAAGCAGGCTCTACACCGGGGAGCTGTTTTTT
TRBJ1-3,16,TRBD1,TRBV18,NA,CASSPAGTGGENTIYF,TGTGCCAGCTCACCAGCCGGGACAGGGGGCGAAAACACCATATATTTT
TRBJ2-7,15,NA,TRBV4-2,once,CASSQDQGLTYEQYF,TGTGCCAGCAGCCAAGATCAGGGGCTGACCTACGAGCAGTACTTC
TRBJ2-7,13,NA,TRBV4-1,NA,CASSQDLGTSLDF,TGCGCCAGCAGCCAAGATTTGGGGACTTCTTTGGACTTC
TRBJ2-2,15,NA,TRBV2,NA,CASISTGKLVGELFF,TGTGCCAGCATATCAACAGGGAAACTGGTCGGGGAGCTGTTTTTT
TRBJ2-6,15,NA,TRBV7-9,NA,CASSYTAGGANVLTF,TGTGCCAGCAGCTATACAGCGGGCGGGGCCAACGTCCTGACTTTC